Reported below is one T cell receptor (beta chain). Its antigen is as yet unknown. This entry belongs to a study of T cell responses to AZD1222 COVID-19 vaccine. Profiling relied on immunoSEQ multiplex PCR, and the TCRdb table lists in-frame clones only, not all of them. The sample lists some 150,000 clones; about 91% were seen once. CDR1 and CDR2 from the germline V gene are SGHNT and YENEEA. CDR3 length: 12 amino acids. Deletions cut 4 bases from V and 8 bases from J, with 11 bases between. Findings and limits, study-wide: The reported proportion of spike-specific TCRs targeting unmutated variant regions was nearly half. Rises in breadth and depth of Spike-specific TCRs came after two AZD1222 doses. Dominant CD4 TCR responses targeted spike regions 160-218 and 743-854.

The source material was peripheral blood, sampled on day 0 of MenACWY control vaccination. V and J are TRBV11-3 and TRBJ1-2; D may be TRBD1 (5 bases). This TCR came from an adult in good health. The CDR3 reads CASSSRDGGYTF. CDR3 nucleotide sequence: TGTGCCAGCAGCTCCCGGGACGGGGGCTACACCTTC.